Sequencing of this T cell receptor beta chain was carried out in a study of blood T cell repertoires in COVID-19. Looked up from germline, CDR1 is MNHNS and CDR2 is SASEGT. The CDR3 extends over 14 amino acids. Trimming took off 0 bases at V and 2 bases at J, with 7 bases between the two ends. Measured with immunoSEQ multiplex PCR; TCRdb has only the in-frame clones, and not every one. Among roughly 120,000 clones, almost 90% were seen once, and the ten largest hold roughly 1%. The chain employs TRBV6-1 and TRBJ1-1; D gene unclear. The sample comprised peripheral blood. This TCR was sampled from a woman aged 50 to 60 with active or convalescent COVID-19. For the CDR3, the DNA is TGTGCCAGCAGTGAAGCCCTCCGTAACACTGAAGCTTTCTTT. Translated, it gives CASSEALRNTEAFF.